The clone carrying this TCR beta chain was seen ten or more times. Its antigen is unidentified. Per germline, CDR1 MNHNS and CDR2 SASEGT. This CDR3 region has 12 residues. The V end was cut by 4 bases, the J end by 8 bases, with 11 bases between. RNA transcripts served as the template for amplifying TCR beta CDR3 regions. The HTBI primer set drove a first-round RT-PCR of the TCR CDR3. TCRdb independently ran MiXCR on the multiplex PCR reads; one entry per CDR3 protein. The sample includes 350,000 to 450,000 distinct CDR3 sequences, approximately 18% of them seen just once. The data are from a study of T cells in Graves' hyperthyroidism and ophthalmopathy. Points from the study as a whole: Blood also contained most expanded thyroid clonotypes above 0.001.

Diagnosis relied on clinical symptoms, serum thyroxine and TRAb, thyroid ultrasound and orbital computed tomography. The TCR sequence derives from a woman in her twenties or thirties with Graves' hyperthyroidism that later progressed to Graves' ophthalmopathy. This sequence joins TRBV6-1 and TRBJ1-1; D gene ambiguous. Source material: blood. The CDR3 here is CASSAGSSEAFF. The CDR3 bases are TGTGCCAGCAGTGCCGGGAGCAGCGAAGCTTTCTTT.